This T cell receptor (beta chain) was recovered during a study of T cells after yellow fever vaccination. This clonotype was detected ten times or more. A 5'RACE template-switching step, the method used to make TCR cDNA, added a universal primer site and UMIs. TCRdb fed the 5' RACE reads into MiXCR, producing one record per CDR3 protein. Of some 30,000 distinct CDR3 sequences detected, roughly 4.5% appear once; the ten largest clones hold approximately 45%. This sequence was found in a man under 40 who received the YFV17D yellow fever vaccine. The material sequenced was CD8+ T cells sorted from PBMCs, taken 5 days after the yellow fever booster vaccination.

CDR3 nucleotide sequence: TGTGCCTCGAGCAGCACGTTCCTCAATGAGCAGTTCTTC. This sequence encodes CASSSTFLNEQFF. The chain carries TRBV30 and TRBJ2-1; D unclear. The CDR3 runs to 13 residues. Trimming removed 7 bases from V and 6 bases from J, with 16 bases in between. CDR1 is GTSNPN and CDR2 is SVGIG in the germline V gene (reference sequence).